The 14 T cell receptor beta chains reported below all come from one sample, sequenced in a study of blood T cells in healthy people across ages. A second PCR, run for about 6 to 12 cycles, used a sample-barcoded 5' primer plus a J-beta primer mix. TCRdb called the 5' RACE reads again in MiXCR, with one record for every CDR3 protein. The repertoire holds 750,000 to 950,000 distinct CDR3 sequences, with 25% to 35% as singletons. This sample also belongs to another study, concerning T cells of mothers and their children.

Input material: blood. These TCRs come from a woman aged 35 to 49 in good health.

This chain links TRBV12-3 or TRBV12-4 with TRBJ1-2; D perhaps matches TRBD1 (5 bases). The CDR3 is made up of 14 amino acids. Deletions cut 1 base from V and 1 base from J, with 7 bases between. The CDR3 DNA is TGTGCCAGCAGTTTAGGACAGTTTAACTATGGCTACACCTTC. It is translated as CASSLGQFNYGYTF.

This clonotype was seen many times. The CDR3 DNA reads as TGTGCCACCAGCACCGGGTTGTATCAGCCCCAGCATTTT. Translation gives CATSTGLYQPQHF. The chain carries TRBV15 and TRBJ1-5; D unresolved. CDR3 size: 13 residues. Per germline, CDR1 LNHNV and CDR2 YYDKDF (reference sequence). V lost 4 bases and J 5 bases, leaving 9 bases between the germline ends.

The chain has TRBV30 and TRBJ1-2; 8 bases align to TRBD1. Trimming at V came to 2 bases and at J to 5 bases, leaving 1 base not matched to a gene. Germline lookup yields CDR1 GTSNPN and CDR2 SVGIG (reference sequence). This CDR3 contains 12 residues. In DNA form, the CDR3 reads TGTGCCTGGAGTACAGGGGGATATGGCTACACCTTC. Translated, it gives CAWSTGGYGYTF. The entire variable domain, with the rest obtained from reference TRBV30 and TRBJ1-2, is as follows: SQTIHQWPATLVQPVGSPLSLECTVEGTSNPNLYWYRQAAGRGLQLLFYSVGIGQISSEVPQNLSASRPQDRQFILSSKKLLLSDSGFYLCAWSTGGYGYTFGSGTRLTVV.

The sample holds many counts of this clonotype. The chain recombines TRBV6-5 with TRBJ2-1; 11 bases map to TRBD1. CDR3 length equals 13 residues. J gave up 7 bases and V 9 bases, and 5 bases lay outside the gene matches. Germline-derived CDR1 and CDR2 are MNHEY and SVGAGI. CDR3 bases: TGTGCCAGTCGGACAGGGGGCCTAAATGAGCAGTTCTTC. As protein: CASRTGGLNEQFF.

The chain recombines TRBV29-1 with TRBJ1-1, with D possibly TRBD1 on 6 matching bases. Germline CDR1 and CDR2: SQVTM and ANQGSEA. V lost 6 bases and J lost 3, with 14 bases in between. This CDR3 contains 13 residues. CDR3 region: CSVRGALDTEAFF. CDR3 sequence (DNA): TGCAGCGTCCGGGGGGCGTTGGACACTGAAGCTTTCTTT.

The CDR3 nucleotides are TGCGCCAGCAGCCTTAAAGCCCTGATCAACACCGGGGAGCTGTTTTTT. Translating gives CASSLKALINTGELFF. The rearrangement links TRBV5-1 to TRBJ2-2; D is undetermined. The germline gives CDR1 SGHRS, CDR2 YFSETQ. V gave up 4 bases and J gave up 2 bases, with 15 bases separating them. The CDR3 consists of 16 residues.

On this clonotype: Possible read error: a much larger clone is one base away. The chain links TRBV27 to TRBJ2-5; TRBD1 matches at 8 bases. The CDR3 extends over 15 amino acids. Germline CDR1 reads MNHEY; CDR2 reads SMNVEV (reference sequence). The CDR3 spells CTSSWTGTYQETQYF. The CDR3 coding sequence is TGTACCAGCAGTTGGACAGGGACCTACCAAGAGACCCAGTACTTC.

This chain uses TRBV28 with TRBJ1-6; weak D call: TRBD1 (6 bases). Germline V lookup: CDR1 MDHEN, CDR2 SYDVKM. The CDR3 has 15 residues. V lost 7 bases, J lost 8 bases, and 18 bases lay in between. CDR3 sequence reads: CASTPFQGSDSPLHF. CDR3 nucleotide sequence: TGTGCCAGCACCCCTTTCCAGGGGTCCGATTCACCCCTCCACTTT.

This clonotype was counted many times. V and J are TRBV28 and TRBJ2-4, with 9 positions matching TRBD1. The germline V gene encodes CDR1 MDHEN and CDR2 SYDVKM. Trimming took 4 bases from V and 7 from J; bases not matched to a gene: 8. The CDR3 is 15 amino acids. CDR3 bases: TGTGCCAGCAGTTCCACCGGGACAGGGCGGAACATTCAGTACTTC. Translation: CASSSTGTGRNIQYF.

CDR3 protein: CASSLSDRRGYEQYF. CDR3 sequence (DNA): TGTGCCAGCAGTTTATCGGACAGGAGGGGGTACGAGCAGTACTTC. This chain connects TRBV27 to TRBJ2-7, with D maybe TRBD1 (7 bases). The CDR3 runs to 15 residues. V gave up 0 bases and J gave up 4 bases, with 13 bases separating them. Germline CDR1 and CDR2: MNHEY and SMNVEV (reference sequence).

The table lists this clonotype with many counts. The V call is TRBV20-1, the J call TRBJ2-1, with 7 positions matching TRBD1. J was trimmed by 10 bases and V by 5 bases; bases with no gene match: 5. Germline CDR1 and CDR2: DFQATT and SNEGSKA (reference sequence). The CDR3 runs to 11 residues. CDR3 sequence reads: CSAPLQGEQFF. As DNA, the CDR3 is TGCAGTGCTCCCTTACAGGGGGAGCAGTTCTTC.

This clonotype showed up many times. The chain uses TRBV29-1 and TRBJ1-1; D remains unclear. The germline V and J ends were trimmed by 5 bases and 0 bases, with 7 bases remaining between them. There are 12 residues in the CDR3. CDR1 and CDR2 (germline): SQVTM, ANQGSEA. The CDR3 DNA reads as TGCAGCGTTACACCCCTGAACACTGAAGCTTTCTTT. Amino acids: CSVTPLNTEAFF.

This clonotype was seen only a few times. DNA of the CDR3: TGTGCCAGCAGTGATTTTTCTCGAACAGGGGACGAGCAGTACTTC. Translated: CASSDFSRTGDEQYF. J is TRBJ2-7 and V is TRBV25-1; 7 nucleotides line up with TRBD1. The CDR3 contains 15 residues. Germline lookup yields CDR1 MGHDK and CDR2 SYGVNS. The trim removed 3 bases at V and 5 bases at J, leaving 10 bases unmatched.

In its sample, this clonotype was seen a few times. This rearrangement joins TRBV28 to TRBJ1-6; 7 bases line up with TRBD1. This CDR3 spans 17 amino acids. CDR1 MDHEN and CDR2 SYDVKM come from the germline V gene. Trimming took 6 bases from V and 14 from J; bases not matched to a gene: 22. CDR3 protein: CASRPTQGTAGGISLHF. CDR3 sequence (DNA): TGTGCCAGCAGACCTACCCAAGGGACAGCGGGAGGGATATCCCTCCACTTT. The variable domain in full, completed from reference TRBV28 and TRBJ1-6, reads DVKVTQSSRYLVKRTGEKVFLECVQDMDHENMFWYRQDPGLGLRLIYFSYDVKMKEKGDIPEGYSVSREKKERFSLILESASTNQTSMYLCASRPTQGTAGGISLHFGNGTRLTVT.